This is a list of T cell receptor beta chains from one sample in a study of blood T cell repertoires in COVID-19. Sequencing was performed with immunoSEQ multiplex PCR; in TCRdb, only in-frame clones are kept and a portion is missing. The sample lists under 300,000 clones, 84% occurring once. The sample taken for sequencing was peripheral blood. These receptor sequences come from a woman aged 40 to 55 who had recovered from COVID-19. The CDR3 runs from the conserved cysteine through the conserved F or W. Each record gives: J gene, clone size, D gene, V gene, CDR3 DNA, CDR3 protein. A D gene is named only where the DNA matches it firmly. Clone size is given for some rows only: seen once, a few or many times, or a class if the clone is expanded.

TRBJ1-6 few NA TRBV7-9 TGTGCCAGCAGCGGGGTGGGAGGGGATAATTCACCCCTCCACTTT CASSGVGGDNSPLHF
TRBJ2-5 NA NA TRBV11-2 TGTGCCAGCAGCTTAGAGGCGGGCTTTTTGGAGACCCAGTACTTC CASSLEAGFLETQYF
TRBJ1-5 NA NA TRBV2 TGTGCCAGCAGTGAAGACTCCTCGGGTGATCAGCCCCAGCATTTT CASSEDSSGDQPQHF
TRBJ2-1 NA NA TRBV14 TGTGCCAGCAGCCAACTGAGTCTGGAGTACAATGAGCAGTTCTTC CASSQLSLEYNEQFF
TRBJ1-5 NA TRBD1 TRBV28 TGTGCCAGCAGTGAAACCAGGACAGGGACTAATCAGCCCCAGCATTTT CASSETRTGTNQPQHF
TRBJ2-7 few NA TRBV3-1/TRBV3-2 TGTGCCAGCAGCTTTAACCCAGACAGCTACGAGCAGTACTTC CASSFNPDSYEQYF
TRBJ2-1 NA NA TRBV12-3/TRBV12-4 NA CASSFGGGARFF
TRBJ1-2 NA TRBD1 TRBV5-1 TGCGCCAGCAGCCCTTCCGGGACAGTTTACTATGGCTACACCTTC CASSPSGTVYYGYTF
TRBJ2-1 NA TRBD2 TRBV5-1 TGCGCCAGCAGCTTGGTAGCGGGGGGATACAATGAGCAGTTCTTC CASSLVAGGYNEQFF
TRBJ2-5 NA NA TRBV5-1 TGCGCCAGCAGCCGCGAGGGCCTACAAGAGACCCAGTACTTC CASSREGLQETQYF
TRBJ2-5 NA TRBD2 TRBV29-1 TGCAGCGTGAACCGCGGGACTACAACAGAAGAGACCCAGTACTTC CSVNRGTTTEETQYF
TRBJ2-5 once NA TRBV15 TGTGCCACCAGCTATCGGACAGAAGAGACCCAGTACTTC CATSYRTEETQYF
TRBJ2-5 NA NA TRBV7-3 TGTGCCAGCAGCTTAGGGCCCAACCAAGAGACCCAGTACTTC CASSLGPNQETQYF
TRBJ2-2 once TRBD2 TRBV15 TGTGCCACCAGCAGAGACCTAGGACTAGCGGGGAGTGAAAACGGGGAGCTGTTTTTT CATSRDLGLAGSENGELFF
TRBJ2-2 NA TRBD1 TRBV2 TGTGCCAGCAGTGTAAACAGGGGTGGCACCGGGGAGCTGTTTTTT CASSVNRGGTGELFF
TRBJ2-3 NA TRBD2 TRBV18 TGTGCCAGCTCACCACCGGGAGGGTACACAGATACGCAGTATTTT CASSPPGGYTDTQYF
TRBJ1-2 NA NA TRBV11-3 TGTGCCAGCAGCACGGAGGCACCGAGGAAGGGCTACACCTTC CASSTEAPRKGYTF
TRBJ2-3 few NA TRBV4-1 TGCGCCAGCAGCCCAAGAGAGCGGTTAGCGGTCTCCACAGATACGCAGTATTTT CASSPRERLAVSTDTQYF
TRBJ1-2 NA TRBD1 TRBV28 TGTGCCAGCACCAGACAGGGGTTTTATGGCTACACCTTC CASTRQGFYGYTF
TRBJ2-7 NA TRBD1 TRBV5-8 TGTGCCAGCAGCTTTTCAGGGGGAAACCCCTTTTTCTACGAGCAGTACTTC CASSFSGGNPFFYEQYF
TRBJ1-2 NA TRBD1 TRBV28 TGTGCCAGCAGAACCACAGGGGTAGTCTACACCTTC CASRTTGVVYTF
TRBJ2-7 NA NA TRBV9 TGTGCCAGCAGCCCTGACCCTAACTACTACGAGCAGTACTTC CASSPDPNYYEQYF
TRBJ2-7 NA TRBD1 TRBV6-5 TGTGCCAGCAGTAGGACAGGGGAAAGCTACGAGCAGTACTTC CASSRTGESYEQYF
TRBJ2-3 few TRBD1 TRBV9 TGTGCCAGCAGCGGACAGGGTATTGAAGGTACGCAGTATTTT CASSGQGIEGTQYF
TRBJ2-7 once NA TRBV28 TGTGCCAGCAGAGTTAGTGTCCGCTACGAGCAGTACTTC CASRVSVRYEQYF
TRBJ1-1 NA NA TRBV28 TGTGCCAGCAGTTTCCCCCCTCACAGGTTCCAAGCTGAAGCTTTCTTT CASSFPPHRFQAEAFF
TRBJ2-3 NA TRBD2 TRBV7-9 TGTGCCAGCAGCTCTGAGCGGGGGCCCAGCACAGATACGCAGTATTTT CASSSERGPSTDTQYF
TRBJ1-4 NA TRBD1 TRBV7-9 TGTGCCAGCACCCTCAGGGACAGGGTCAATGAAAAACTGTTTTTT CASTLRDRVNEKLFF
TRBJ2-7 NA TRBD2 TRBV25-1 TGTGCCAGCAGTGAATACTTCGAGGAAGCGGGGGGCTACGAGCAGTACTTC CASSEYFEEAGGYEQYF